Each of the 21 T cell receptor beta chains below was sequenced from the same sample in a study of blood T cell repertoires in COVID-19. Produced via immunoSEQ multiplex PCR; TCRdb's table is partial and in-frame only. Of 100,000 to 150,000 clones in the sample, over 75% are singletons; the top ten hold under 8%. Sequencing input: peripheral blood. The receptors were gathered from a man older than 75 with active or convalescent COVID-19.

The CDR3 loop reads CASREQGAQYF. The DNA of the CDR3 is TGTGCCAGCAGAGAGCAGGGTGCGCAGTACTTC. The rearrangement joins TRBV5-8 to TRBJ2-7; maybe TRBD1 (5 bases). The germline CDR1 and CDR2 sequences are SGHTS and YDEGEE. V was pared by 5 bases and J by 9 bases, with 12 bases between. This CDR3 is 11 amino acids long.

V and J are TRBV18 and TRBJ2-3; unclear D gene. The V gene lost 4 bases and the J gene lost 3 bases, with 11 bases spanning the gap. The CDR3 runs to 14 residues. The V gene's germline CDR1 is KGHSH and CDR2 LQKENI. The DNA of the CDR3 is TGTGCCAGCTCACACGGAGTGGAGACAGATACGCAGTATTTT. Its translation: CASSHGVETDTQYF. Combining the CDR3 with reference TRBV18 and TRBJ2-3 gives the whole variable domain NAGVMQNPRHLVRRRGQEARLRCSPMKGHSHVYWYRQLPEEGLKFMVYLQKENIIDESGMPKERFSAEFPKEGPSILRIQQVVRGDSAAYFCASSHGVETDTQYFGPGTRLTVL.

This clone has just a few counts. The chain couples TRBV7-2 to TRBJ2-7, with a weak D call TRBD1 (6 bases). V shed 6 bases and J shed 2 bases, with 17 bases lying between them. The CDR3 sequence is 15 residues long. The germline V gene has CDR1 SGHTA and CDR2 FQGNSA. CDR3 amino acids: CASRPALGGTYEQYF. The CDR3 DNA sequence: TGTGCCAGCAGACCTGCACTAGGGGGAACCTACGAGCAGTACTTC.

CDR3 protein: CASSALATVENTEAFF. The CDR3 region has the DNA TGCGCCAGCAGTGCCCTCGCCACGGTCGAGAACACTGAAGCTTTCTTT. The chain combines TRBV10-1 with TRBJ1-1, with D uncertain. Germline V gene lookup returns CDR1 WNHNN and CDR2 SYGVQD (reference sequence). The CDR3 spans 16 residues. Trimming stripped 4 bases from V and 1 base from J, with 16 bases between.

This clone was observed a single time. The rearrangement links TRBV2 to TRBJ2-1; 13 bases are a match to TRBD2. CDR1 is SNHLY, CDR2 FYNNEI, per germline. J gave up 2 bases and V 10 bases, and 11 bases lay outside the gene matches. This CDR3 has 17 amino acids. The CDR3 is CAIKRTSGGETYNEQFF. DNA of the CDR3: TGTGCCATCAAGAGGACTAGCGGGGGAGAGACCTACAATGAGCAGTTCTTC. Variable domain in full (rest from reference TRBV2 and TRBJ2-1): EPEVTQTPSHQVTQMGQEVILRCVPISNHLYFYWYRQILGQKVEFLVSFYNNEISEKSEIFDDQFSVERPDGSNFTLKIRSTKLEDSAMYFCAIKRTSGGETYNEQFFGPGTRLTVL.

This clone was counted a few times. V gene TRBV5-4 combines with J gene TRBJ1-3; 9 positions agree with TRBD1. CDR1 SGHNT and CDR2 YYREEE come from the germline V gene (reference sequence). The length of the CDR3 is 17 residues. Trimming cost V 4 bases and J 2 bases; bases outside gene matches: 10. The CDR3 loop reads CASSKLGRTGAGNTIYF. CDR3 nucleotide sequence: TGTGCCAGCAGCAAATTGGGGAGGACAGGGGCTGGAAACACCATATATTTT.

A single count supports this clone. The chain carries TRBV3-1 (or the pseudogene TRBV3-2) and TRBJ2-4, with 8 bases matching TRBD2. The CDR3 consists of 17 residues. Trimming removed 1 base from V and 4 bases from J; junction bases left unmatched: 9. Germline V gene data show CDR1 as LGHDT and CDR2 as YNNKEL (reference sequence). The CDR3 bases are TGTGCCAGCAGCCAAGGCGCTCGCGGGGGGCTTAAAAACATTCAGTACTTC. Its translation is CASSQGARGGLKNIQYF.

CDR3 sequence (DNA): TGTGCCTGGAGTTTCCGGACAGTGTATAATTCACCCCTCCACTTT. Protein: CAWSFRTVYNSPLHF. The chain employs TRBV30 and TRBJ1-6, with D perhaps matching TRBD1 (6 bases). Trimming removed 2 bases from V and 4 bases from J, with 12 bases in between. In germline, CDR1 is GTSNPN, CDR2 SVGIG (reference sequence). This CDR3 has 15 residues.

This rearrangement joins TRBV19 to TRBJ1-2, with D perhaps TRBD1 (6 bases). There are 19 residues in the CDR3. V lost 2 bases to trimming and J lost 4 bases, with 26 bases between them. The V gene's germline CDR1 is LNHDA and CDR2 SQIVND (reference sequence). CDR3 residues: CASSIRRGWTDLTSYGYTF. In nucleotides, the CDR3 is TGTGCCAGTAGTATACGTCGAGGCTGGACAGACTTAACCTCCTATGGCTACACCTTC.

In its sample, this clone was seen once. The V gene is TRBV9, the J gene TRBJ2-2; maybe TRBD2 (5 bases). V gave up 3 bases and J gave up 5 bases, with 11 bases separating them. CDR1 is SGDLS and CDR2 is YYNGEE in the germline V gene. The CDR3 runs to 14 residues. CDR3 nucleotides: TGTGCCAGCAGCGCGGGGTTGAGGACCGGGGAGCTGTTTTTT. This gives the protein CASSAGLRTGELFF.

This clone showed up just once. The genes are TRBV19 and TRBJ1-6, with D possibly matching TRBD1 (5 bases). The CDR3 has 15 amino acids. Deletions cut 3 bases from V and 7 bases from J, with 13 bases between. The germline gives CDR1 LNHDA, CDR2 SQIVND (reference sequence). CDR3 sequence (DNA): TGTGCCAGTAGTATGTTCGGGGGGAGGAATTCACCCCTCCACTTT. Translating it yields CASSMFGGRNSPLHF. Supplemented by reference TRBV19 and TRBJ1-6, the full variable domain reads DGGITQSPKYLFRKEGQNVTLSCEQNLNHDAMYWYRQDPGQGLRLIYYSQIVNDFQKGDIAEGYSVSREKKESFPLTVTSAQKNPTAFYLCASSMFGGRNSPLHFGNGTRLTVT.

This rearrangement joins TRBV5-1 to TRBJ2-5; 10 bases fit TRBD1. CDR3 length: 18 residues. V was pared by 4 bases and J by 4 bases, with 16 bases of the junction left unmatched. CDR1 is SGHRS, CDR2 YFSETQ, per germline. In DNA, the CDR3 is TGCGCCAGCAGCCAAACTCCACCAGGGACAGGGGTCACAGAGACCCAGTACTTC. Translation: CASSQTPPGTGVTETQYF.

CDR3 residues: CASSMDRTLGSPQHF. The CDR3, as DNA: TGCGCCAGCAGCATGGACAGGACCCTAGGGTCACCCCAGCATTTT. The chain is built from TRBV5-1 and TRBJ1-5, with TRBD1 identical over 7 bases. Germline assignment: CDR1 SGHRS and CDR2 YFSETQ. Trimming took 4 bases from V and 10 from J; bases not matched to a gene: 14. This CDR3 region has 15 residues.

The chain is built from TRBV5-1 and TRBJ2-5; D remains unclear. Germline assignment: CDR1 SGHRS and CDR2 YFSETQ. The CDR3 totals 14 residues. Trimming stripped 4 bases from V and 4 bases from J, with 14 bases between. Here the CDR3 reads CASSPGSSRETQYF. The CDR3 nucleotides are TGCGCCAGCAGCCCAGGATCCTCGCGAGAGACCCAGTACTTC.

This chain links TRBV7-2 with TRBJ1-2, with D possibly TRBD1 on 5 matching bases. The V and J ends lost 1 base and 2 bases respectively, with 8 bases between them. Looked up from germline, CDR1 is SGHTA and CDR2 is FQGNSA. The CDR3 consists of 14 residues. CDR3 sequence (DNA): TGTGCCAGCAGCTTAGTGACAGCGAACTATGGCTACACCTTC. It specifies CASSLVTANYGYTF.

The chain links TRBV29-1 to TRBJ1-4; 7 bases are a match to TRBD1. V lost 7 bases to trimming and J lost 4 bases; unmatched junction nucleotides: 6. CDR3 size: 13 residues. Looked up from germline, CDR1 is SQVTM and CDR2 is ANQGSEA. The CDR3 reads CSGTTGDNEKLFF. CDR3 DNA: TGCAGCGGGACTACAGGGGATAATGAAAAACTGTTTTTT. Full variable domain (outside the CDR3, taken from reference TRBV29-1 and TRBJ1-4): SAVISQKPSRDICQRGTSLTIQCQVDSQVTMMFWYRQQPGQSLTLIATANQGSEATYESGFVIDKFPISRPNLTFSTLTVSNMSPEDSSIYLCSGTTGDNEKLFFGSGTQLSVL.

J is TRBJ2-5 and V is TRBV2, with 12 bases lining up with TRBD2. Germline-derived CDR1 and CDR2 are SNHLY and FYNNEI. This CDR3 has 15 residues. V shed 5 bases and J 3 bases; nucleotides not matched to a gene: 4. CDR3 DNA sequence: TGTGCCAGCAGTCCTAGCGGGGGGGGTAAAGAGACCCAGTACTTC. This encodes CASSPSGGGKETQYF.

This clone was seen once. The rearrangement links TRBV4-2 to TRBJ1-5; D gene uncertain. CDR1 is LGHNA and CDR2 is YNFKEQ in the germline V gene. The CDR3 is made up of 17 amino acids. V lost 0 bases, J lost 3 bases, and 15 bases lay in between. The CDR3 bases are TGTGCCAGCAGCCAAGATCCTGTGGAGGGCTACAATCAGCCCCAGCATTTT. This translates into CASSQDPVEGYNQPQHF.

J is TRBJ2-7 and V is TRBV10-3; D uncertain. Germline V gene data show CDR1 as ENHRY and CDR2 as SYGVKD. The CDR3 runs to 11 residues. V lost 2 bases and J 5 bases, leaving 4 bases between the germline ends. The CDR3: CAISENNEQYF. The CDR3 DNA follows: TGTGCCATCAGTGAGAATAACGAGCAGTACTTC.

CDR3 sequence: CASSKGLAGETQYF. The CDR3 nucleotides are TGCGCCAGCAGTAAGGGACTAGCTGGGGAGACCCAGTACTTC. V and J are TRBV10-2 and TRBJ2-5; 9 positions match TRBD2. The V segment lost 5 bases and the J segment 5 bases; nucleotides outside the gene matches: 6. This CDR3 comprises 14 residues. CDR1 WSHSY and CDR2 SAAADI come from the germline V gene.

The V call is TRBV5-8, the J call TRBJ1-2; perhaps TRBD1 as D (5 bases). Trimming cost V 4 bases and J 1 base, with 17 bases left between them. Germline loops: CDR1 SGHTS, CDR2 YDEGEE. CDR3 length equals 16 residues. This chain's CDR3 is CASSLVSTGNNYGYTF. In DNA form, the CDR3 reads TGTGCCAGCAGCCTGGTTTCTACAGGAAATAACTATGGCTACACCTTC. Drawing the rest from reference TRBV5-8 and TRBJ1-2, the complete variable domain is EAGVTQSPTHLIKTRGQQATLRCSPISGHTSVYWYQQALGLGLQFLLWYDEGEERNRGNFPPRFSGRQFPNYSSELNVNALELEDSALYLCASSLVSTGNNYGYTFGSGTRLTVV.